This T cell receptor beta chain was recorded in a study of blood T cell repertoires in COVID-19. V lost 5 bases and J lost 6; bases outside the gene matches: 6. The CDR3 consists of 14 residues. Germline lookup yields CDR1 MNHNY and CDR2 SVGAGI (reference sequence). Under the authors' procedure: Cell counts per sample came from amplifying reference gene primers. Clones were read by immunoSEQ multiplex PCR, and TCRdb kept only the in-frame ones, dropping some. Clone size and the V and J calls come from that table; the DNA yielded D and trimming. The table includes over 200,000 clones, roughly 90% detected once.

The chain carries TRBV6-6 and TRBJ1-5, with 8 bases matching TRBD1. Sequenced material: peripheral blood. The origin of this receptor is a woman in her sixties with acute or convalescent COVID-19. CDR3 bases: TGTGCCAGCAGTCGGCAGGGGGCTGCTCAGCCCCAGCATTTT. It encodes CASSRQGAAQPQHF.